A single count supports the clone carrying this TCR beta chain. The DNA input per sorted-subset replicate PCR was 150 to 200 ng, corresponding to tens of thousands of T cell genomes. Measured with immunoSEQ multiplex PCR; TCRdb has only the in-frame clones, and not every one. This sample carries millions of clones, around 90% of them seen once, and the ten largest clones take roughly 0.14%. The data stem from a study of shared clonotypes between healthy human individuals. Trimming cost V 0 bases and J 0 bases, with 9 bases left between them. The CDR3 sequence is 16 residues long. CDR1 is MNHNS and CDR2 is SASEGT in the germline V gene.

The chain recombines TRBV6-1 with TRBJ1-5; D is unresolved. Sequencing used naive CD4+ T cells sorted from blood. Subset noted: CD45RA+ positively selected. The TCR sequence derives from a man younger than 35 in good health. The CDR3 here is CASSEASGLSNQPQHF. The DNA of the CDR3 is TGTGCCAGCAGTGAAGCAAGCGGCCTTAGCAATCAGCCCCAGCATTTT.